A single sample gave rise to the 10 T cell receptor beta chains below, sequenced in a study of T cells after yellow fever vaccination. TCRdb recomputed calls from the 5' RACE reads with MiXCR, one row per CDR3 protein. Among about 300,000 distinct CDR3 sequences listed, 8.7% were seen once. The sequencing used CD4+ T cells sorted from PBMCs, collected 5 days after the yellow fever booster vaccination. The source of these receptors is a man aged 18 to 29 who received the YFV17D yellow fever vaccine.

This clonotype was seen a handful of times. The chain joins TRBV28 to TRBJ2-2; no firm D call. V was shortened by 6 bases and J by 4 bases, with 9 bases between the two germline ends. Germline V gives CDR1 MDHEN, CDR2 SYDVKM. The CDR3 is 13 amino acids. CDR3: CASSSGGTGELFF. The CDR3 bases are TGTGCCAGCAGCTCTGGCGGCACCGGGGAGCTGTTTTTT.

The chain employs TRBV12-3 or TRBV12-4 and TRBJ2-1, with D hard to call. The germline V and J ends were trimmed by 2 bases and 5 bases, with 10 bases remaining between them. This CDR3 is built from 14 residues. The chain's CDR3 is CASSLSGRDNEQFF. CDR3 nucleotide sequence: TGTGCCAGCAGTTTAAGTGGCAGAGACAATGAGCAGTTCTTC.

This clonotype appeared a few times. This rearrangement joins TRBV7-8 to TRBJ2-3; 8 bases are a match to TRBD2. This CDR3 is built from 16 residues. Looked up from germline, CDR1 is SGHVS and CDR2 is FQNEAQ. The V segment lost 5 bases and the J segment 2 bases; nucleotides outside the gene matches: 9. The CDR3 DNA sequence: TGTGCCAGCAGCCCGTGGACGGGGGGGATCACAGATACGCAGTATTTT. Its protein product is CASSPWTGGITDTQYF.

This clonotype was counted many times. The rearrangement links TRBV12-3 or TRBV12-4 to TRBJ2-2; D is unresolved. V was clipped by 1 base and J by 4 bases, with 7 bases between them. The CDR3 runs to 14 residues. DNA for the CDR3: TGTGCCAGCAGTTTAGATTTTTCCACCGGGGAGCTGTTTTTT. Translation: CASSLDFSTGELFF.

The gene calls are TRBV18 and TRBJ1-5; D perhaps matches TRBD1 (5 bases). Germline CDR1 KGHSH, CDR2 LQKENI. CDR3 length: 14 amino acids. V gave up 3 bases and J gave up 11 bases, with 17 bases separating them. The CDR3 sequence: CASSPRQNYNTQHF. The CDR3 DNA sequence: TGTGCCAGCTCACCCCGACAGAATTACAACACCCAGCATTTT.

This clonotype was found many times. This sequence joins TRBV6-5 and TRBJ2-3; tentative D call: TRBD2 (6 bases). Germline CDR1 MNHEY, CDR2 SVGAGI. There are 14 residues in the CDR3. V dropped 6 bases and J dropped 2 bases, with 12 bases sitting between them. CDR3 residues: CASSRDSNTDTQYF. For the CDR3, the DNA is TGTGCCAGCAGCCGGGACTCCAACACAGATACGCAGTATTTT.

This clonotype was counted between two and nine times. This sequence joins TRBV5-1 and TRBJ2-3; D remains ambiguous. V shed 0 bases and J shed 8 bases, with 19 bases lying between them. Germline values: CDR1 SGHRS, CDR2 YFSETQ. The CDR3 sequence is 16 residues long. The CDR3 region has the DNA TGCGCCAGCAGCTTGGAGGGCGGTACCCGGGTGGCTACGCAGTATTTT. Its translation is CASSLEGGTRVATQYF.

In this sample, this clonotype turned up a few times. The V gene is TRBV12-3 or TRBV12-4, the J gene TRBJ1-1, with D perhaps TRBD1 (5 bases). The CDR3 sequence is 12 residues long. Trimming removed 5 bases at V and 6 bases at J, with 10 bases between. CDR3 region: CASSPGGAEAFF. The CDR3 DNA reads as TGTGCCAGCAGTCCGGGAGGGGCTGAAGCTTTCTTT.

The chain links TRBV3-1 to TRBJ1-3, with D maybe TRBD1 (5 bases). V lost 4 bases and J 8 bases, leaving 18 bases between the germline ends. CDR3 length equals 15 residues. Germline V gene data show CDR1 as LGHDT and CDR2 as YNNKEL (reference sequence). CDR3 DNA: TGTGCCAGCAGCCCCAGGGACGGCGGATCGGACACCATATATTTT. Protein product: CASSPRDGGSDTIYF.

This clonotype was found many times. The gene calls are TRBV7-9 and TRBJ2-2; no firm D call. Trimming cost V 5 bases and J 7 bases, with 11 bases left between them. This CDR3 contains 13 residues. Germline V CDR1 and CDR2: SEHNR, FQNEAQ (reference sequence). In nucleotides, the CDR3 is TGTGCCAGCAGCCTCCCTCTAGGCGGGGAGCTGTTTTTT. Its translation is CASSLPLGGELFF. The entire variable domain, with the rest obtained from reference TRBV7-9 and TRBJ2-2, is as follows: DTGVSQNPRHKITKRGQNVTFRCDPISEHNRLYWYRQTLGQGPEFLTYFQNEAQLEKSRLLSDRFSAERPKGSFSTLEIQRTEQGDSAMYLCASSLPLGGELFFGEGSRLTVL.